This T cell receptor beta chain was identified in a study of regulatory T cells in long-lasting Graves disease. The study, taken as a whole, reports: Persistent-disease Graves' patients showed less TCR diversity than new cases.

Time point given: newly diagnosed GD, antithyroid drugs for less than 3 months. Construction of the TCR library relied on RNA isolated from PBMCs. It was by American Thyroid Association guidelines that Graves' disease was diagnosed. This clonotype was counted at least ten times. Its specificity is unknown. With iRepertoire HTBI primers and Arm-PCR of CDR3 regions, TCR beta libraries were built. TCRdb itself ran the multiplex PCR reads through MiXCR, one entry per CDR3 protein. The table lists 370,000 or so distinct CDR3 sequences, about a sixth of them singletons, with 20% in the top ten. There are 13 residues in the CDR3. Germline V gene lookup returns CDR1 SGHTA and CDR2 FQGNSA. Trimming shortened V by 5 bases and J by 2 bases, and 8 bases separated the two germline ends. The data were also submitted as part of a second study, on T cells in Graves' hyperthyroidism and ophthalmopathy. Turning to that study: Uncontrolled infection, other autoimmune disease, pregnancy or lactation disqualified patients from enrolment. Ophthalmopathy stood apart from stable hyperthyroidism in a 13 V-J model.

The TCR originated in a woman aged 18-35 years with Graves disease. The chain uses TRBV7-2 and TRBJ2-3, with D unclear. The sample consisted of peripheral blood mononuclear cells (PBMCs), taken at new diagnosis, from a patient treated with antithyroid drugs. Here the CDR3 reads CASSVTPTDTQYF. In DNA, the CDR3 is TGTGCCAGCAGCGTAACACCCACAGATACGCAGTATTTT.